These 24 T cell receptor beta chains were all obtained from the same sample, sequenced in a study of T cells in Graves' hyperthyroidism and ophthalmopathy (dated by TCRdb to the late 2010s). Library creation used multiplex PCR. Sequencing was carried out with an Illumina HiSeq 2000. The TCR beta CDR3 regions were amplified from RNA transcripts. The first round of RT-PCR for the TCR CDR3 was performed with the HTBI primer set and the Qiagen OneStep RT-PCR kit. TCRdb trimmed public reads at Q25 via fastp, called clones via MiXCR and kept in-frame beta chains. Rows are unified per CDR3 protein, each entry keeping the most common DNA and genes. This sample comprises 640,000 or so distinct CDR3 sequences, under 15% of them detected only once. Around 4.5% of the sample lies in the top ten. Sequencing was performed on blood. The origin of the receptors is a woman in her forties with Graves' ophthalmopathy.

This clonotype came up many times. The chain carries TRBV6-5 and TRBJ1-2; TRBD1 agrees at 7 bases. This CDR3 is 15 amino acids long. Losses at the gene ends were 2 bases for V and 4 bases for J; bases not matched to a gene: 7. Germline V lookup: CDR1 MNHEY, CDR2 SVGAGI. Written as DNA, the CDR3 is TGTGCCAGCAGTTACAACAGGGGAGACGGCTATGGCTACACCTTC. Protein: CASSYNRGDGYGYTF.

Many counts were recorded for this clonotype. CDR3 residues: CASSLITVNQPQHF. DNA of the CDR3: TGTGCCAGCAGTTTAATCACAGTAAATCAGCCCCAGCATTTT. The chain recombines TRBV28 with TRBJ1-5; the D is unclear. Per germline, CDR1 MDHEN and CDR2 SYDVKM. CDR3 length: 14 amino acids. V was clipped by 2 bases and J by 4 bases, with 9 bases between them.

This clonotype appeared many times. J is TRBJ1-2 and V is TRBV30; 8 nucleotides agree with TRBD1. The CDR3 covers 15 residues. The germline V gene encodes CDR1 GTSNPN and CDR2 SVGIG (reference sequence). The V gene end was trimmed by 6 bases and the J gene end by 4 bases; junction bases not matched to a gene: 13. CDR3 coding DNA: TGTGCCTGTCACATCAGGGGGCGCTTAGGCTATGGCTACACCTTC. It is translated as CACHIRGRLGYGYTF.

V is TRBV18 and J is TRBJ2-4, with D perhaps matching TRBD2 (6 bases). Trimming shortened V by 3 bases and J by 7 bases, and 16 bases separated the two germline ends. Germline V gives CDR1 KGHSH, CDR2 LQKENI. This CDR3 is 15 amino acids long. In DNA, the CDR3 is TGTGCCAGCTCACCCCCACTAGGACGGGGGAACATTCAGTACTTC. Translation gives CASSPPLGRGNIQYF.

The sample holds many counts of this clonotype. V gene TRBV27 combines with J gene TRBJ1-1; unclear D gene. Germline lookup yields CDR1 MNHEY and CDR2 SMNVEV (reference sequence). The CDR3 covers 15 residues. Trimming shortened V by 0 bases and J by 3 bases, and 11 bases separated the two germline ends. The CDR3 loop reads CASSLSPVADTEAFF. For the CDR3, the DNA is TGTGCCAGCAGTTTATCGCCGGTAGCGGACACTGAAGCTTTCTTT.

This clonotype was observed a handful of times. The chain couples TRBV11-3 to TRBJ2-2, with 7 positions matching TRBD2. Germline CDR1 is SGHNT and CDR2 is YENEEA. The ends lost 5 bases at V and 2 bases at J; junction bases unmatched: 5. The CDR3 is made up of 15 amino acids. CDR3 amino acids: CASSPRDYNTGELFF. The DNA for the CDR3 is TGTGCCAGCAGCCCTCGGGACTACAACACCGGGGAGCTGTTTTTT.

The rearrangement joins TRBV7-3 to TRBJ2-2; tentatively, D is TRBD2 (6 bases). There are 14 residues in the CDR3. V was clipped by 8 bases and J by 1 base, with 11 bases between them. Germline CDR1 SGHTA, CDR2 FQGTGA. CDR3 in amino acids: CASGRELNTGELFF. CDR3 nucleotides: TGTGCCAGCGGGCGGGAATTGAACACCGGGGAGCTGTTTTTT.

There are a few counts of this clonotype. The chain uses TRBV7-8 and TRBJ1-4, with TRBD1 matching over 9 bases. This CDR3 comprises 15 residues. Germline V gives CDR1 SGHVS, CDR2 FQNEAQ. V shed 5 bases, J shed 8 bases, and the junction held 9 bases outside the gene matches. The CDR3 protein is CASSIYGTGTEKLFF. CDR3 bases: TGTGCCAGCAGCATCTACGGGACAGGGACCGAAAAACTGTTTTTT.

This chain connects TRBV5-6 to TRBJ1-1, with 11 bases aligning to TRBD1. Germline V CDR1 and CDR2: SGHDT, YYEEEE. The CDR3 sequence is 14 residues long. V dropped 2 bases and J dropped 7; count of bases not matched to a gene: 4. The CDR3 spells CASSFGQGANEAFF. In DNA, the CDR3 is TGTGCCAGCAGCTTCGGACAGGGGGCCAATGAAGCTTTCTTT.

The sample holds many counts of this clonotype. One junction end disagrees with the germline gene, perhaps due to a read error. The V call is TRBV15, the J call TRBJ1-1; no clear D gene. Germline CDR1 LNHNV, CDR2 YYDKDF (reference sequence). The CDR3 has 13 amino acids. The CDR3, as DNA: TGTGCCACCAACAGAGTTCCAGACACTGAAGCTTTCTTT. Amino acid sequence: CATNRVPDTEAFF.

This clonotype was detected ten times or more. The rearrangement links TRBV15 to TRBJ1-2, with D hard to call. The CDR3 contains 13 residues. Germline loops: CDR1 LNHNV, CDR2 YYDKDF (reference sequence). V lost 2 bases, J lost 0 bases, and 4 bases lay in between. The CDR3 sequence is CATSRPANYGYTF. The DNA for the CDR3 is TGTGCCACCAGCAGACCAGCTAACTATGGCTACACCTTC.

At least ten counts were recorded for this clonotype. V is TRBV2 and J is TRBJ2-7; 10 bases are a match to TRBD1. Germline V gene lookup returns CDR1 SNHLY and CDR2 FYNNEI. CDR3 length: 14 amino acids. V was clipped by 11 bases and J by 2 bases; unmatched bases: 9. CDR3 DNA sequence: TGTGCCTGCGAGGGGGGACAGGGGACCTACGAGCAGTACTTC. It codes for CACEGGQGTYEQYF.

The chain is built from TRBV6-1 and TRBJ2-2; D gene unclear. This CDR3 has 15 residues. Trimming shortened V by 0 bases and J by 7 bases, and 12 bases separated the two germline ends. In germline, CDR1 is MNHNS, CDR2 SASEGT. This CDR3 reads CASSEARRTGGELFF. Here the CDR3 DNA reads TGTGCCAGCAGTGAAGCGCGCAGGACGGGCGGGGAGCTGTTTTTT.

About this clonotype itself: Being one base from a much bigger clone, this may be a read error. V usage is TRBV28 and J usage is TRBJ2-7; D remains unclear. The CDR3 contains 12 residues. From germline, CDR1 is MDHEN and CDR2 SYDVKM. CDR3 in DNA: TGTGCCAGCCAGGACGGACCCTACAAGCAGTACTTC. This encodes CASQDGPYKQYF.

This clonotype has at least ten counts. In DNA, the CDR3 is TGTGCCAGCAGCGGGTTCTCGGGGGCCAACGTCCTGACTTTC. Amino acids: CASSGFSGANVLTF. V usage is TRBV2 and J usage is TRBJ2-6, with D unresolved. Germline V gene lookup returns CDR1 SNHLY and CDR2 FYNNEI. V dropped 6 bases and J dropped 4 bases, with 10 bases sitting between them. CDR3 length: 14 amino acids.

This clonotype occurred many times. The J gene is TRBJ1-2, the V gene TRBV6-2 or TRBV6-3, with D unclear. Trimming left V 5 bases short and J 2 bases short, with 9 bases between. The CDR3 totals 13 residues. The germline gives CDR1 MNHEY, CDR2 SVGEGT. CDR3 protein: CASSPSDNYGYTF. DNA of the CDR3: TGTGCCAGCAGTCCCTCGGACAACTATGGCTACACCTTC.

This clonotype occurred many times. The chain joins TRBV6-1 to TRBJ2-7, with D possibly matching TRBD1 (5 bases). CDR1 MNHNS and CDR2 SASEGT come from the germline V gene. V lost 4 bases and J lost 3, with 16 bases in between. This CDR3 comprises 15 residues. The CDR3 reads CASSGGRAKIYEQYF. The CDR3 region has the DNA TGTGCCAGCAGTGGAGGCAGGGCTAAAATCTACGAGCAGTACTTC.

This clonotype was found a few times. The J gene is TRBJ2-7, the V gene TRBV3-1; D remains ambiguous. Germline V gene data show CDR1 as LGHDT and CDR2 as YNNKEL (reference sequence). With 4 bases removed from V and 6 bases from J, the gap between germline ends came to 13 bases. This CDR3 spans 13 amino acids. CDR3 coding DNA: TGTGCCAGCAGCCGGACCCATCTAGGCGAGCAGTACTTC. It specifies CASSRTHLGEQYF.

The chain uses TRBV30 and TRBJ1-1; 10 nucleotides align to TRBD1. Germline lookup yields CDR1 GTSNPN and CDR2 SVGIG (reference sequence). The V gene end was trimmed by 3 bases and the J gene end by 5 bases; junction bases not matched to a gene: 3. This CDR3 contains 13 residues. The CDR3 is CAWRADRGTEAFF. The CDR3 region has the DNA TGTGCCTGGAGGGCGGACAGGGGGACTGAAGCTTTCTTT.

This clonotype has at least ten counts. The chain employs TRBV7-9 and TRBJ1-1; TRBD1 is a possible D gene (5 bases). The V end was cut by 10 bases, the J end by 0 bases, with 18 bases between. This CDR3 is built from 15 residues. Per the germline V gene, CDR1 is SEHNR and CDR2 is FQNEAQ (reference sequence). The CDR3 sequence is CATSWGSPMNTEAFF. The CDR3, as DNA: TGTGCCACCTCCTGGGGCAGTCCCATGAACACTGAAGCTTTCTTT.

Many counts were recorded for this clonotype. This chain's CDR3 is CASSLFYEQYF. DNA for the CDR3: TGTGCCAGCAGTCTCTTCTACGAGCAGTACTTC. This chain links TRBV6-2 or TRBV6-3 with TRBJ2-7; D call uncertain. CDR3 length: 11 amino acids. V lost 5 bases, J lost 3 bases, and 5 bases lay in between. The V gene's germline CDR1 is MNHEY and CDR2 SVGEGT.

This clonotype has just a few counts. The chain carries TRBV30 and TRBJ2-2; 11 bases align to TRBD2. Germline V gene sequence: CDR1 GTSNPN, CDR2 SVGIG (reference sequence). The CDR3 has 18 residues. V shed 0 bases and J 3 bases; nucleotides not matched to a gene: 9. In DNA, the CDR3 is TGTGCCTGGAGTGTAGGTAGCGGGAGGGCCTGGGACACCGGGGAGCTGTTTTTT. Translated: CAWSVGSGRAWDTGELFF. Combining the CDR3 with reference TRBV30 and TRBJ2-2 gives the whole variable domain SQTIHQWPATLVQPVGSPLSLECTVEGTSNPNLYWYRQAAGRGLQLLFYSVGIGQISSEVPQNLSASRPQDRQFILSSKKLLLSDSGFYLCAWSVGSGRAWDTGELFFGEGSRLTVL.

This chain uses TRBV6-2 or TRBV6-3 with TRBJ2-5; TRBD1 agrees at 10 bases. There are 16 residues in the CDR3. Germline V gene data show CDR1 as MNHEY and CDR2 as SVGEGT. Trimming took 2 bases from V and 5 from J; bases not matched to a gene: 8. The CDR3 nucleotides read TGTGCCAGCAGTTACGGTTTGGGACAGGGGCCGGAGACCCAGTACTTC. Encoded protein: CASSYGLGQGPETQYF.

This clonotype appeared many times. The chain uses TRBV15 and TRBJ1-5; a weak D match, TRBD1 (5 bases). The CDR3 loop spans 14 amino acids. The germline V and J ends were trimmed by 11 bases and 0 bases, with 14 bases remaining between them. Germline V gene data show CDR1 as LNHNV and CDR2 as YYDKDF (reference sequence). For the CDR3, the DNA is TGTGCCTGCGGTTCGGGGGATAGCAATCAGCCCCAGCATTTT. This encodes CACGSGDSNQPQHF.